These 22 T cell receptor beta chains were sequenced from one sample in a study of blood T cell repertoires in COVID-19. The assay was immunoSEQ multiplex PCR, and TCRdb's table has in-frame clones only and misses some. Of 90,000 or so clones in the sample, less than 95% were seen once. Sequenced input: peripheral blood. These receptors all stem from a man aged 18 to 29 with COVID-19, enrolled during active disease.

This clone has only one observation. The CDR3 nucleotides read TGTGCCAGTAGTCCCCTCGGGGGACCCAATCAGCCCCAGCATTTT. Translated, it gives CASSPLGGPNQPQHF. The chain has TRBV19 and TRBJ1-5; TRBD1 is a possible D gene (5 bases). V was pared by 5 bases and J by 3 bases, with 14 bases between. This CDR3 region has 15 residues. Germline loops: CDR1 LNHDA, CDR2 SQIVND (reference sequence).

The chain combines TRBV27 with TRBJ2-7; tentatively, D is TRBD2 (5 bases). This CDR3 has 14 amino acids. Germline assignment: CDR1 MNHEY and CDR2 SMNVEV (reference sequence). Trimming left V 3 bases short and J 6 bases short, with 15 bases between. The CDR3 bases are TGTGCCAGCAGTTTGGGGTTAAACGGAGGCGAGCAGTACTTC. Translated: CASSLGLNGGEQYF.

The chain uses TRBV30 and TRBJ2-1, with 9 bases fitting TRBD2. The CDR3 extends over 15 amino acids. The germline V gene encodes CDR1 GTSNPN and CDR2 SVGIG (reference sequence). V was clipped by 0 bases and J by 9 bases; unmatched bases: 9. DNA for the CDR3: TGTGCCTGGAGTGTGTCTCTAGCGGGGTTAGGTGAGCAGTTCTTC. It specifies CAWSVSLAGLGEQFF.

The chain's CDR3 is CASSLLRGLHTEAFF. CDR3 DNA: TGTGCCAGCAGCTTACTGCGGGGATTGCACACTGAAGCTTTCTTT. The rearrangement joins TRBV11-3 to TRBJ1-1, with no clear D. CDR1 SGHNT and CDR2 YENEEA come from the germline V gene. Deletions cut 2 bases from V and 3 bases from J, with 13 bases between. The CDR3 extends over 15 amino acids.

The chain carries TRBV4-2 and TRBJ2-6, with 8 nucleotides matching TRBD1. Looked up from germline, CDR1 is LGHNA and CDR2 is YNFKEQ. Germline trimming cut 1 base from V and 3 bases from J; bases unmatched to any gene: 5. This CDR3 region has 17 residues. The CDR3 DNA sequence: TGTGCCAGCAGCCAAGGTACGGGACAGGTTGGGGCCAACGTCCTGACTTTC. Protein sequence: CASSQGTGQVGANVLTF.

This clone appeared once. The gene calls are TRBV7-3 and TRBJ1-4; D unresolved. The V gene's germline CDR1 is SGHTA and CDR2 FQGTGA. Trimming shortened V by 8 bases and J by 13 bases, and 14 bases separated the two germline ends. The CDR3 is made up of 11 amino acids. The CDR3 here is CASGPDIALFF. DNA for the CDR3: TGTGCCAGCGGCCCCGACATTGCACTGTTTTTT.

The chain's CDR3 is CASSVTGLGNYGYTF. DNA of the CDR3: TGTGCCAGCAGCGTGACAGGGCTTGGGAACTATGGCTACACCTTC. This sequence joins TRBV9 and TRBJ1-2; TRBD1 matches at 7 bases. With 2 bases clipped from V and 2 bases from J, the junction kept 6 bases outside the gene matches. CDR1 is SGDLS and CDR2 is YYNGEE in the germline V gene. CDR3 length: 15 residues.

The gene calls are TRBV7-8 and TRBJ2-1, with TRBD2 as a possible D gene (6 bases). The CDR3 sequence is 17 residues long. The germline V gene encodes CDR1 SGHVS and CDR2 FQNEAQ. V lost 5 bases to trimming and J lost 2 bases, with 19 bases between them. DNA for the CDR3: TGTGCCAGCAGCCTTAGTGAAGGCGGGGACGCCTACAATGAGCAGTTCTTC. It encodes CASSLSEGGDAYNEQFF.

The chain recombines TRBV9 with TRBJ1-1; no reliable D call. Between the trimmed V and J ends, which lost 4 bases and 8 bases, there was a span of 12 bases. Germline V gives CDR1 SGDLS, CDR2 YYNGEE. The CDR3 consists of 12 residues. The CDR3 protein is CASSLGDREAFF. DNA for the CDR3: TGTGCCAGCAGCCTCGGAGACCGGGAAGCTTTCTTT.

V usage is TRBV18 and J usage is TRBJ1-1; a weak D match, TRBD1 (5 bases). Trimming removed 3 bases from V and 5 bases from J, with 19 bases in between. The germline V gene has CDR1 KGHSH and CDR2 LQKENI. The CDR3 has 16 residues. CDR3 in amino acids: CASSPIPIRDNTEAFF. The CDR3 DNA reads TGTGCCAGCTCACCTATACCTATCAGGGATAATACTGAAGCTTTCTTT.

CDR3 residues: CASSKGTVLYEQYF. The CDR3 nucleotides are TGTGCCAGCAGCAAGGGGACTGTTCTCTACGAGCAGTACTTC. This chain uses TRBV7-2 with TRBJ2-7; D perhaps matches TRBD2 (6 bases). V dropped 5 bases and J dropped 3 bases, with 14 bases sitting between them. This CDR3 spans 14 amino acids. CDR1 and CDR2 (germline): SGHTA, FQGNSA.

This clone was seen a handful of times. This rearrangement joins TRBV11-3 to TRBJ2-5; possible D gene TRBD1, 5 bases. CDR1 and CDR2 (germline): SGHNT, YENEEA. The CDR3 is made up of 13 amino acids. The V end lost 5 bases, the J end lost 4 bases, and 11 bases lay between the germline ends. CDR3 region: CASSPHQGETQYF. The CDR3 bases are TGTGCCAGCAGCCCACACCAGGGAGAGACCCAGTACTTC.

This clone was seen just once. This chain joins TRBV28 and TRBJ1-2, with TRBD1 identical over 7 bases. Losses at the gene ends were 6 bases for V and 3 bases for J; bases not matched to a gene: 7. The germline CDR1 and CDR2 sequences are MDHEN and SYDVKM. The CDR3 is made up of 14 amino acids. In nucleotides, the CDR3 is TGTGCCAGCAGCAAAGGGGGACAGCACTATGGCTACACCTTC. Its protein is CASSKGGQHYGYTF.

The chain combines TRBV7-2 with TRBJ2-7; perhaps TRBD1 as D (6 bases). Germline CDR1 and CDR2: SGHTA and FQGNSA. V gave up 2 bases and J gave up 1 base, with 9 bases separating them. The CDR3 runs 14 residues. DNA for the CDR3: TGTGCCAGCAGCTTAAGGGGGAAATCCTACGAGCAGTACTTC. Translation: CASSLRGKSYEQYF.

The chain recombines TRBV2 with TRBJ2-1; 12 positions agree with TRBD2. The V and J ends lost 6 bases and 8 bases, in that order; junction bases with no gene match: 11. CDR3 size: 16 residues. Per germline, CDR1 SNHLY and CDR2 FYNNEI. The CDR3 is CASRELTSGRGHEQFF. The CDR3 nucleotides are TGTGCCAGCAGGGAGCTGACTAGCGGGAGAGGTCATGAGCAGTTCTTC.

The rearrangement uses TRBV4-3 and TRBJ1-2; TRBD1 matches at 8 bases. Germline CDR1 is LGHNA and CDR2 is YSLEER. This CDR3 comprises 14 residues. The V and J ends lost 1 base and 8 bases, in that order; junction bases with no gene match: 6. Written as DNA, the CDR3 is TGCGCCAGCAGCCAAGGGACAGGGATAGAGGGCTACACCTTC. Its translation is CASSQGTGIEGYTF.

The chain uses TRBV28 and TRBJ1-5; TRBD1 agrees at 9 bases. Per the germline V gene, CDR1 is MDHEN and CDR2 is SYDVKM. The CDR3 consists of 14 residues. Trimming removed 6 bases from V and 0 bases from J; junction bases left unmatched: 0. The CDR3 coding sequence is TGTGCCAGCAGGACAGGGGGTAGCAATCAGCCCCAGCATTTT. Amino acid sequence: CASRTGGSNQPQHF.

The genes are TRBV9 and TRBJ2-1, with TRBD2 matching over 13 bases. J lost 7 bases, V lost 0 bases, and 4 bases had no gene match. This CDR3 has 16 residues. Germline loops: CDR1 SGDLS, CDR2 YYNGEE. The DNA for the CDR3 is TGTGCCAGCAGCGTAGTATGGACTAGCGGGAGTAATGAGCAGTTCTTC. Amino acids: CASSVVWTSGSNEQFF.

J is TRBJ1-5 and V is TRBV10-3, with 7 bases identical to TRBD1. CDR3 length: 18 amino acids. Germline V gene lookup returns CDR1 ENHRY and CDR2 SYGVKD. Trimming at V came to 2 bases and at J to 0 bases, leaving 10 bases not matched to a gene. Here the CDR3 reads CAISEASWTGLSNQPQHF. CDR3 DNA: TGTGCCATCAGTGAGGCTTCCTGGACAGGACTTAGCAATCAGCCCCAGCATTTT.

The chain couples TRBV19 to TRBJ2-7; tentative D call: TRBD2 (5 bases). Germline V CDR1 and CDR2: LNHDA, SQIVND (reference sequence). V lost 5 bases, J lost 1 base, and 15 bases lay in between. This CDR3 region has 15 residues. CDR3: CASSPSLVKSYEQYF. CDR3 nucleotides: TGTGCCAGTAGTCCATCACTAGTAAAGTCCTACGAGCAGTACTTC. The complete variable domain, with remaining parts taken from reference TRBV19 and TRBJ2-7, reads DGGITQSPKYLFRKEGQNVTLSCEQNLNHDAMYWYRQDPGQGLRLIYYSQIVNDFQKGDIAEGYSVSREKKESFPLTVTSAQKNPTAFYLCASSPSLVKSYEQYFGPGTRLTVT.

The chain couples TRBV2 to TRBJ1-1; maybe TRBD1 (5 bases). Per the germline V gene, CDR1 is SNHLY and CDR2 is FYNNEI. CDR3 length equals 14 residues. The V end lost 4 bases, the J end lost 3 bases, and 12 bases lay between the germline ends. This chain's CDR3 is CASSGSRADTEAFF. CDR3 coding DNA: TGTGCCAGCAGTGGCAGCAGGGCGGACACTGAAGCTTTCTTT.

V usage is TRBV4-1 and J usage is TRBJ2-1; 8 positions agree with TRBD1. V gave up 2 bases and J gave up 3 bases; unmatched junction bases: 9. The CDR3 totals 17 residues. Germline V gives CDR1 MGHRA, CDR2 YSYEKL. CDR3 bases: TGCGCCAGCAGCCAACGGTCAGGGGGCACTTACTACAATGAGCAGTTCTTC. Protein product: CASSQRSGGTYYNEQFF.